This T cell receptor beta chain was identified during a study of human T cells and chemical hapten exposure. The germline gives CDR1 MNHEY, CDR2 SVGEGT. Trimming shortened V by 0 bases and J by 9 bases, and 9 bases separated the two germline ends. The CDR3 has 12 amino acids. TCRdb reprocessed the RACE reads with MiXCR, giving one entry per CDR3 protein. The sample carries 250,000 or so distinct CDR3 sequences, around 7.3% recorded once. Time point: pre-sensitization, week 0. As for treatment: therapeutic diphenylcyclopropenone sensitization with weekly scalp DPC. General study findings and limits: A positive correlation with patch test score was shown by PT1 expanded TCR counts.

This clonotype has at least ten counts. Its antigen is unknown. The rearrangement links TRBV6-2 or TRBV6-3 to TRBJ2-7; D uncertain. This receptor was identified in a man aged 18 to 29 with alopecia areata. Some clones in this sample may be carry-over from other donors' samples. The sample in question was whole blood, obtained in connection with sensitization to the hapten diphenylcyclopropenone (DPC). The CDR3 region has the DNA TGTGCCAGCAGTTACTCTACAGTCGGGCAGTACTTC. The encoded protein is CASSYSTVGQYF.